This TCR beta chain was captured in a study of molecular identifiers for immune sequencing clone quantification (dated by TCRdb to the late 2010s). Context from the whole study: For a replicate experiment, RNA from roughly 21,000 or 96,000 naive CD8 T cells was divided into five aliquots, of which four were sequenced. This methods study benchmarked molecular-identifier clustering-based TCR repertoire sequencing (MIDCIRS) and TCR RNA copy counting, using CD8 T cells to do so. What the authors observed across the whole study: About 2.9 recovered TCR RNA copies per cell were obtained by modeling, versus around 10 by digital PCR, implying a capture efficiency of approximately 30%. Clones above 20 RNA copies held over 98% of molecules in CMV-specific effector cells but under 1% in naive cells. Highly expanded clone sizes could be underestimated if identical TCR molecules share a barcode. Spiked-in Jurkat TCR RNA equal to a single cell's worth was reported to be detectable even within one million naive CD8 T cells. The naive libraries included spiked-in Jurkat TCR RNA (fewer than eleven copies' worth), and this RNA is not part of the donor repertoire. When barcode sub-clustering was not used, chimeric consensus sequences inflated TCR diversity, with chimeras reaching as high as 47%.

From its cysteine to its phenylalanine, the CDR3 spans 18 amino acids. The entry retains the CDR3 DNA only, 54 bases that are in frame from base 1. V loses 8 bases, J loses 0 bases, and the germline ends lie 26 bases apart. Via the germline V gene, CDR1 is SNHLY and CDR2 FYNNEI. This clonotype was counted a few times. The antigen it recognizes is unknown. There are no base qualities to consult, and no much larger clone falls within one base. Naive CD8 T cell libraries were made from around 20,000 to 1,000,000 sorted cells using 10%, 30% or 50% of purified RNA. On a BD FACSAria II, naive CD8 T cells were FACS-sorted as CD8+CD4-CCR7+CD45RA+ and collected into RLT Plus buffer. To test detection sensitivity, Jurkat RNA equivalent to more than 8 TCR copies was spiked into samples of roughly 20,000-1,100,000 naive CD8 T cells. Enrichment of CD8 T cells was performed with RosetteSep CD8+ T Cell Enrichment Cocktail and Ficoll-Paque, after which ACK red cell lysis was carried out.

Libraries came from PCR. TCRdb records Illumina HiSeq 4000 as the sequencer. Bulk TCR libraries were generated as previously described, with the TCR primers listed in Table S5 used. Total RNA was purified with the Qiagen AllPrep DNA/RNA kit. Before analysis, reads from multiple sequencing runs of one library were combined. Per the authors' processing: Reads were retained only if their TCR constant sequence matched exactly, and those retained reads were trimmed to 150 nt and grouped according to their 12-nt molecular barcodes. Reads in each barcode group were sub-clustered using a 15% Levenshtein threshold, and a quality-weighted consensus sequence was built for each RNA molecule. Non-functional sequences were filtered out, along with any lower-count sequence sitting one edit away from another sequence. Based on fitting two negative binomial distributions, any barcode sub-cluster with under 20% of the maximum read count was discarded. TCRdb reran the public reads through fastp at Q25 and MiXCR, keeping productive beta chains. CDR3 protein sequences are deduplicated, and each keeps its most common genes and DNA. In this record, the V and J calls reflect TCRdb's handling and not the investigators' own analysis. The sample table shows some 650,000 distinct CDR3 sequences, and around 20% are seen once. Together, the top ten hold around 0.86% of the sample.

The chain couples TRBV2 to TRBJ2-7; tentative D gene TRBD2, with 8 bases matching. Material: naive CD8+ T cells from blood, with Jurkat cell RNA spiked in. Read against the paper, the sample's cell subset or site label means: FACS-sorted CD8+CD4-CCR7+CD45RA+ naive T cells. The clonotype was recovered from a human donor in good health. Some libraries in this study had Jurkat cell RNA spiked in. CDR3 sequence: CASAHRGSGSLPSYEQYF. The nucleotides are TGTGCCAGCGCCCACAGGGGAAGCGGGAGCCTACCCTCCTACGAGCAGTACTTC.